These T cell receptor beta chains were read from a single sample in a study of T-cell memory formation after mild COVID-19. A single record per CDR3 protein comes from TCRdb applying MiXCR to the 5' RACE reads. This table has about 200,000 distinct CDR3 sequences, over 9% appearing once. The sequenced sample was PBMCs or a T cell subset sorted from them (not recorded which). The receptors here all came from a man between 18 and 35 years old who had mild COVID-19 (a few samples of this study predate the infection). Cell type and time point are not known. The CDR3 runs from the conserved cysteine through the conserved F or W. A D gene is named only where the DNA matches it firmly. Rows give clone size only sometimes, using once, few, many, or a class for an expanded clone.

J gene	V gene	D gene	clone size	CDR3 protein	CDR3 DNA
TRBJ2-7	TRBV5-1	TRBD1	many	CASSQRQGAYEQYF	TGCGCCAGCAGCCAACGACAGGGGGCCTACGAGCAGTACTTC
TRBJ1-5	TRBV7-2	NA	NA	CASSLMREQPQHF	TGTGCCAGCAGCCTCATGAGAGAACAGCCCCAGCATTTT
TRBJ2-3	TRBV7-9	NA	many	CASSTRGPDTQYF	TGTGCCAGCAGCACCCGGGGTCCAGATACGCAGTATTTT
TRBJ1-1	TRBV6-1	NA	NA	CASTWTGSEAFF	TGTGCCAGCACTTGGACGGGATCTGAAGCTTTCTTT
TRBJ2-5	TRBV4-2	NA	many	CASSQARDAGGTQYF	TGTGCCAGCAGCCAAGCCCGGGACGCAGGAGGGACCCAGTACTTC
TRBJ2-2	TRBV5-1	NA	NA	CASSLRGTTGELFF	TGCGCCAGCAGCTTGCGCGGGACCACCGGGGAGCTGTTTTTT
TRBJ2-7	TRBV14	TRBD1	many	CASSQGRGQAF	TGTGCCAGCAGCCAAGGAAGGGGGCAGGCCTTC
TRBJ1-2	TRBV10-3	NA	few	CAISESVKGSYGYTF	TGTGCCATCAGTGAGTCGGTTAAGGGGAGCTATGGCTACACCTTC
TRBJ2-2	TRBV6-2/TRBV6-3	TRBD1	NA	CASTPAPRGNWAGELFF	TGTGCCAGCACCCCAGCCCCCAGGGGGAATTGGGCCGGGGAGCTGTTTTTT
TRBJ2-1	TRBV6-2/TRBV6-3	NA	few	CASSYSLRQEPWDEQFF	TGTGCCAGCAGTTACTCGCTCCGACAGGAACCATGGGATGAGCAGTTCTTC
TRBJ1-6	TRBV15	NA	NA	CATSRDGQGISPLHF	TGTGCCACCAGCAGGGATGGGCAGGGAATATCACCCCTCCACTTT